These 22 T cell receptor beta chains were sequenced from one sample in a study of metastatic and nonmetastatic thyroid tumors (dated by TCRdb to 2018 to 2020). The library was built by means of PCR. Sequencing took place on an Illumina HiSeq 4000. TCRdb trimmed the raw reads at Q25, called clones with MiXCR and kept productive beta chains. The table for this sample lists around 4,000 clones; 30% to 40% of them were counted only once. The ten largest clonotypes hold approximately 19% of the sample. No treatment had been received by any patient before thyroid surgery. Sequencing used adjacent normal tissue. All receptors come from a female donor with papillary thyroid cancer or a benign thyroid nodule (not recorded which). Some clones in this sample may be carry-over from other donors' samples.

The J gene is TRBJ2-7, the V gene TRBV7-8, with D perhaps matching TRBD2 (6 bases). The CDR3 totals 12 residues. V was cut by 5 bases and J by 7 bases, with 12 bases left in between. The germline V gene has CDR1 SGHVS and CDR2 FQNEAQ. CDR3 DNA sequence: TGTGCCAGCAGCCCGGGACTTGGTGAGCAGTACGTC. Its translation is CASSPGLGEQYV.

This clone has more than one count but fewer than ten. The chain recombines TRBV6-1 with TRBJ2-7, with D perhaps being TRBD1 or TRBD2 (7 bases each). V was shortened by 6 bases and J by 1 base, with 22 bases between the two germline ends. Per germline, CDR1 MNHNS and CDR2 SASEGT. CDR3 length equals 17 residues. The CDR3 is CASRTAPFRGGSYEQYF. The CDR3 DNA reads TGTGCCAGCAGGACCGCGCCCTTCAGGGGGGGATCCTACGAGCAGTACTTC.

By share, this clone ranks as large. This chain joins TRBV20-1 and TRBJ1-5; 7 nucleotides line up with TRBD1. Losses at the gene ends were 3 bases for V and 1 base for J; bases not matched to a gene: 9. The germline CDR1 and CDR2 sequences are DFQATT and SNEGSKA (reference sequence). The CDR3 sequence is 16 residues long. The CDR3 DNA is TGCAGTGCTAGTCACCCGGGACAGTTAAGCAATCAGCCCCAGCATTTT. Its protein product is CSASHPGQLSNQPQHF.

V and J are TRBV18 and TRBJ1-6; 7 positions agree with TRBD1. From germline, CDR1 is KGHSH and CDR2 LQKENI. J was trimmed by 12 bases and V by 3 bases; bases with no gene match: 11. The length of the CDR3 is 15 residues. The CDR3 here is CASSPDREGELPLHF. In nucleotides, the CDR3 is TGTGCCAGCTCACCCGACAGGGAAGGAGAACTACCCCTCCACTTT.

The rearrangement joins TRBV7-3 to TRBJ1-2; no clear D. This CDR3 is 13 amino acids long. Trimming took 0 bases from V and 3 from J, leaving 5 bases between them. Germline loops: CDR1 SGHTA, CDR2 FQGTGA. In DNA form, the CDR3 reads TGTGCCAGCAGCTTAACGGTGGACTATGGCTACACCTTC. Translated, it gives CASSLTVDYGYTF. The entire variable domain, with the rest obtained from reference TRBV7-3 and TRBJ1-2, is as follows: GAGVSQTPSNKVTEKGKYVELRCDPISGHTALYWYRQSLGQGPEFLIYFQGTGAADDSGLPNDRFFAVRPEGSVSTLKIQRTERGDSAVYLCASSLTVDYGYTFGSGTRLTVV.

This rearrangement joins TRBV6-1 to TRBJ1-5; D remains unclear. The germline V and J ends were trimmed by 2 bases and 2 bases, with 7 bases remaining between them. CDR3 length equals 14 residues. Germline CDR1 is MNHNS and CDR2 is SASEGT. The CDR3 DNA is TGTGCCAGCAGTGAATTTCAGGGCAATCAGCCCCAGCATTTT. This gives the protein CASSEFQGNQPQHF.

This clone was seen a few times. The V and J genes are TRBV12-3 or TRBV12-4 and TRBJ1-2, with TRBD1 matching over 7 bases. The CDR3 contains 15 residues. The ends lost 10 bases at V and 1 base at J; junction bases unmatched: 12. For the CDR3, the DNA is TGTGCCACTACCGAGGGACAGCCTGGTAACTATGGCTACACCTTC. Its translation: CATTEGQPGNYGYTF.

A word on this clone: The junction departs from germline at one end; a sequencing error may be responsible. The rearrangement uses TRBV6-5 and TRBJ1-1; unclear D gene. CDR1 and CDR2 from the germline V gene are MNHEY and SVGAGI. CDR3 length equals 13 residues. CDR3 in DNA: TGTGCCAGCAGTGACTCTAGTATGACTGAAGCTTTCTTT. Translated: CASSDSSMTEAFF.

This clone was seen more than once but under ten times. The chain carries TRBV12-3 or TRBV12-4 and TRBJ2-1, with 8 positions matching TRBD2. The CDR3 length is 11 residues. Trimming took 2 bases from V and 13 from J; bases not matched to a gene: 1. The CDR3 DNA is TGTGCCAGCAGTTTACGGGGGGGACAGTTCTTC. Protein: CASSLRGGQFF.

This clone showed up just a few times. V is TRBV25-1 and J is TRBJ2-1; TRBD2 agrees at 7 bases. V lost 6 bases, J lost 6 bases, and 8 bases stayed unmatched. The CDR3 covers 14 residues. CDR1 is MGHDK and CDR2 is SYGVNS in the germline V gene. The CDR3 DNA is TGTGCCAGCAGGGAGGCGGGAGTATCCAATGAGCAGTTCTTC. It codes for CASREAGVSNEQFF. The full variable domain, rest sourced from reference TRBV25-1 and TRBJ2-1, is EADIYQTPRYLVIGTGKKITLECSQTMGHDKMYWYQQDPGMELHLIHYSYGVNSTEKGDLSSESTVSRIRTEHFPLTLESARPSHTSQYLCASREAGVSNEQFFGPGTRLTVL.

By sample share, this clone is large. The rearrangement links TRBV6-1 to TRBJ2-3; no clear D. This CDR3 has 13 amino acids. Germline V gene data show CDR1 as MNHNS and CDR2 as SASEGT. The ends were cut back, 4 bases at V and 2 bases at J, with 7 bases in the middle. The CDR3 nucleotides are TGTGCCAGCAGTGTGGAGAACACAGATACGCAGTATTTT. Translation gives CASSVENTDTQYF.

This clone was observed a handful of times. This chain links TRBV6-2 or TRBV6-3 with TRBJ2-7, with a possible D match to TRBD2 (6 bases). Trimming pared 6 bases from V and 4 bases from J, leaving 13 bases between. There are 13 residues in the CDR3. Germline V CDR1 and CDR2: MNHEY, SVGEGT. The CDR3, as DNA: TGTGCCAGCAGCTGGACTACAGCATACGAGCAGTACTTC. This codes for CASSWTTAYEQYF.

This clone has only one observation. The V call is TRBV24-1, the J call TRBJ2-1, with 11 bases identical to TRBD2. The CDR3 runs 19 residues. V lost 2 bases and J lost 2; bases outside the gene matches: 10. Germline loops: CDR1 KGHDR, CDR2 SFDVKD. DNA of the CDR3: TGTGCCACCAGTGATTGGGGACTAGCGGCGTCTGGAACCTACAATGAGCAGTTCTTC. This encodes CATSDWGLAASGTYNEQFF.

This chain connects TRBV20-1 to TRBJ2-7; tentative D call: TRBD2 (6 bases). The CDR3 extends over 12 amino acids. With 3 bases removed from V and 6 bases from J, the gap between germline ends came to 12 bases. Germline V CDR1 and CDR2: DFQATT, SNEGSKA (reference sequence). The CDR3 spells CSASGSRFEQYF. The CDR3 region has the DNA TGCAGTGCTAGCGGGAGTAGGTTCGAGCAGTACTTC.

The chain is built from TRBV11-1 and TRBJ1-1, with D possibly matching TRBD1 (6 bases). The V and J ends lost 2 bases and 1 base respectively, with 14 bases between them. Germline CDR1 SGHAT, CDR2 FQDESV (reference sequence). The CDR3 sequence is 16 residues long. For the CDR3, the DNA is TGTGCCAGCAGCTTACCCCTATGGACAGAGAACACTGAAGCTTTCTTT. Translated, it gives CASSLPLWTENTEAFF.

A note on this clone: The junction shows a germline mismatch at one end, possibly a read error. The DNA for the CDR3 is TGCGCCAGCATCTTGGGGCAGGGATTGACCTACGAGCAGTACTTC. It yields the protein CASILGQGLTYEQYF. This chain joins TRBV5-1 and TRBJ2-7; possible D gene TRBD1, 5 bases. Per germline, CDR1 SGHRS and CDR2 YFSETQ. This CDR3 spans 15 amino acids.

V usage is TRBV20-1 and J usage is TRBJ2-7; tentative D call: TRBD2 (6 bases). V gave up 1 base and J gave up 1 base, with 14 bases separating them. Germline CDR1 and CDR2: DFQATT and SNEGSKA (reference sequence). The length of the CDR3 is 15 residues. In DNA, the CDR3 is TGCAGTGCTAGAGGTATGAGCGGGCGGTCCTACGAGCAGTACTTC. Its protein product is CSARGMSGRSYEQYF.

This sequence joins TRBV6-2 or TRBV6-3 and TRBJ2-1, with 9 positions matching TRBD2. This CDR3 spans 16 amino acids. The V gene's germline CDR1 is MNHEY and CDR2 SVGEGT. J was trimmed by 2 bases and V by 0 bases; bases with no gene match: 2. CDR3 coding DNA: TGTGCCAGCAGTTACTCAGCGGGAGGCGCCTACAATGAGCAGTTCTTC. This translates into CASSYSAGGAYNEQFF.

In the case of this clone: At the DNA level, this CDR3 is encoded by other sequences in the same sample as well. The V gene is TRBV30, the J gene TRBJ2-7; 7 bases align to TRBD1. Germline values: CDR1 GTSNPN, CDR2 SVGIG (reference sequence). After removal of 0 bases from V and 2 bases from J, the junction contained 4 bases not matched to a gene. The CDR3 extends over 14 amino acids. The CDR3 DNA reads TGTGCCTGGAGTGTCTCCGGGACAGCCTACGAGCAGTACTTC. This sequence encodes CAWSVSGTAYEQYF. The variable domain in full, with the rest retrieved from reference TRBV30 and TRBJ2-7, is SQTIHQWPATLVQPVGSPLSLECTVEGTSNPNLYWYRQAAGRGLQLLFYSVGIGQISSEVPQNLSASRPQDRQFILSSKKLLLSDSGFYLCAWSVSGTAYEQYFGPGTRLTVT.

This clone rates as medium-sized. The chain is built from TRBV5-1 and TRBJ2-5, with 11 nucleotides matching TRBD2. Germline assignment: CDR1 SGHRS and CDR2 YFSETQ. The trim removed 0 bases at V and 4 bases at J, leaving 5 bases unmatched. The CDR3 sequence is 16 residues long. In DNA, the CDR3 is TGCGCCAGCAGCTTGGCTTCCGGGACTAGCGGAGAGACCCAGTACTTC. As protein: CASSLASGTSGETQYF.

Comments on this clone: The junction does not match germline at one end; this may be a read error. The gene calls are TRBV6-1 and TRBJ1-2, with no clear D. This CDR3 has 14 residues. CDR1 MNHNS and CDR2 SASEGT come from the germline V gene. Here the CDR3 DNA reads TGTGCCAGCATTGAACGTCGGGGTATTCATGGCTACACCTTC. Translating gives CASIERRGIHGYTF.

This clone was seen ten or more times. V usage is TRBV27 and J usage is TRBJ2-7; TRBD2 is a possible D gene (6 bases). Trimming removed 2 bases at V and 4 bases at J, with 15 bases between. CDR3 length: 15 residues. The V gene's germline CDR1 is MNHEY and CDR2 SMNVEV (reference sequence). This chain's CDR3 is CASSLGAGLTYEQYF. The CDR3 DNA sequence: TGTGCCAGCAGTTTAGGGGCTGGACTAACGTACGAGCAGTACTTC.